The T cell receptor beta chain under discussion was sequenced for a study of cytomegalovirus exposure and HLA in healthy donors. This CDR3 contains 14 residues. Germline assignment: CDR1 SSHAT and CDR2 FNYEAQ (reference sequence). Concerning this clone: Antigen: not known. The junction does not match germline at one end; this may be a read error.

Findings of the study overall: A reported reduction in N-insertions relative to the roughly 640-donor mean was seen in an Asian-associated ancestry cluster in a later analysis. Later on, an analysis showed TCR association rates differing by HLA locus, with DRB1 the most and HLA-C the fewest.

Use of 60 Vbeta and 13 Jbeta primers characterized the PCR. Profiling relied on immunoSEQ multiplex PCR, and the TCRdb table lists in-frame clones only, not all of them. Of over 150,000 clones in the sample, 65% to 80% were seen once. The sequenced material came from PBMCs. V and J are TRBV7-7 and TRBJ2-3; 8 nucleotides match TRBD2. The TCR was taken from a man between 40 and 49 years old in good health and CMV-seronegative. For the CDR3, the DNA is TGTGCTAGCAGCCAAAGCGGGAGTGAAGATACGCAGTATTTT. This translates into CASSQSGSEDTQYF.